These T cell receptor beta chains were read from a single sample in a study of T cells in localized non-small cell lung cancer. Using immunoSEQ multiplex PCR, the repertoire was profiled, and TCRdb retains in-frame clones only, with some absent. The table has some 21,000 clones, roughly 86% seen once. The material was peripheral blood mononuclear cells, obtained before any cancer treatment. These receptors were collected from a male donor older than 55 with stage II lung adenocarcinoma. The CDR3 runs from the conserved cysteine through the conserved F or W. D genes are given only for firm matches. Not every row has a clone size; where given, it reads once, few, many or a size class.

once,NA,TRBV18,TRBJ2-7,TGTGCCAGCTCCCCGGTGGACAGTCTTAGGGAGCAGTACTTC,CASSPVDSLREQYF
NA,NA,TRBV18,TRBJ2-4,TGTGCCAGCTCACCACCCAGTCACTTAATAGCCAAAAACATTCAGTACTTC,CASSPPSHLIAKNIQYF
NA,NA,TRBV15,TRBJ1-5,TGTGCCACTTTTCAGGACGGGAGCAATCAGCCCCAGCATTTT,CATFQDGSNQPQHF
NA,NA,TRBV15,TRBJ2-7,TGTGCCACCAGCAGAGATAACCTCGAGCAGTACTTC,CATSRDNLEQYF
NA,NA,TRBV5-4,TRBJ1-3,TGTGCCAGTAGCTCGGGGCACAGGCTCTCTGGAAACACCATATATTTT,CASSSGHRLSGNTIYF
NA,TRBD2,TRBV5-1,TRBJ2-5,TGCGCCAGCAGACCTACAAGGGACTACGAAGAGACCCAGTACTTC,CASRPTRDYEETQYF
NA,NA,TRBV5-1,TRBJ2-5,TGTGCCAGCAGCTTGTCGGCAGGGAGGAAGACCCAGTACTTC,CASSLSAGRKTQYF
NA,TRBD1,TRBV2,TRBJ2-1,TGTGCCAGCAGTCGGACAGGTACTCCCTACAATGAGCAGTTCTTC,CASSRTGTPYNEQFF
NA,TRBD1,TRBV4-1,TRBJ2-7,TGCGCCAGCAGCCTCTTCCGGGACAGGGCGGAGCAGTACTTC,CASSLFRDRAEQYF
few,TRBD2,TRBV7-9,TRBJ2-1,TGTGCCAGCAGCGGCCCCCGACTAGCAGATGAGCAGTTCTTC,CASSGPRLADEQFF
NA,NA,TRBV5-1,TRBJ2-5,TGCGCCAGCAGCCCGTTGGGCCTGCCCCGAGAGACCCAGTACTTC,CASSPLGLPRETQYF
NA,TRBD1,TRBV28,TRBJ1-4,TGTGCCAGCAGTCCCCGACCGGGACAGGGACGTGAAAAACTGTTTTTT,CASSPRPGQGREKLFF
NA,TRBD2,TRBV5-4,TRBJ2-7,TGTGCCAGCAGCCGGACTTGGACTAGCGGGAACGAGCAGTACTTC,CASSRTWTSGNEQYF
NA,TRBD2,TRBV5-1,TRBJ2-3,TGCGCCAGCAGACAAGGACTAGCGGGAGGGCCTGCAGATACGCAGTATTTT,CASRQGLAGGPADTQYF
NA,TRBD2,TRBV6-9,TRBJ2-3,TGCGCCAGCAGTGGAAGACTAGCGGGAAACTCAGATACGCAGTATTTT,CASSGRLAGNSDTQYF
few,TRBD1,TRBV2,TRBJ1-5,TGTGCCAGCAGCGAGACAGGGTTTTTTCAGCCCCAGCATTTT,CASSETGFFQPQHF
NA,NA,TRBV9,TRBJ2-7,TGTGCCAGCAGCGTAGGTGGCGACTCCTACGAGCAGTACTTC,CASSVGGDSYEQYF
few,NA,TRBV10-1,TRBJ2-7,TGCGCCAGCAGTCCCAGGGGTACCTACGAGCAGTACTTC,CASSPRGTYEQYF
NA,TRBD1,TRBV18,TRBJ1-5,TGTGCCAGCTCACCTGGACAGGCCCGAGATAGCAATCAGCCCCAGCATTTT,CASSPGQARDSNQPQHF
NA,TRBD1,TRBV10-3,TRBJ1-2,TGTGCCATCGGAACATCGACAGGGGGCGGCTATGGCTACACCTTC,CAIGTSTGGGYGYTF
NA,TRBD2,TRBV29-1,TRBJ2-3,TGCAGCGTCCTAGGGGGCCTTGCGGGAGGGAGCACAGATACGCAGTATTTT,CSVLGGLAGGSTDTQYF
NA,TRBD1,TRBV13,TRBJ2-5,TGTGCCAGCAGCTTGGACAGGGCACAAGAGACCCAGTACTTC,CASSLDRAQETQYF
once,NA,TRBV5-4,TRBJ2-2,TGTGCCAGCAGCTGGGGAGTTAGGACCGGGGAGCTGTTTTTT,CASSWGVRTGELFF
NA,NA,TRBV11-3,TRBJ2-1,TGTGCCAGCAGCTTAGGTACCTCGAGTGAGCAGTTCTTC,CASSLGTSSEQFF
few,TRBD1,TRBV5-1,TRBJ1-2,TGCGCCAGCAGCTTGGTGCAGGGGGCTGTATATGGCTACACCTTC,CASSLVQGAVYGYTF
NA,NA,TRBV28,TRBJ2-1,TGTGCCAGCAGGAACCACCTGTGGGGGGCCTCAAACAATGAGCAGTTCTTC,CASRNHLWGASNNEQFF
few,NA,TRBV28,TRBJ1-5,TGTGCCAGCAGTTACAATCAGCCCCAGCATTTT,CASSYNQPQHF